This entry lists 18 T cell receptor beta chains sequenced from one sample in a study of shared clonotypes between healthy human individuals. TCRdb's copy holds only in-frame clones and misses some; the assay was immunoSEQ multiplex PCR. The sample consists of some 980,000 clones, more than 75% of them appearing once. The sequenced sample was memory CD4+ T cells sorted from blood. As for subset: CD45RA-negative fraction. These receptors were taken from a man between 18 and 29 years old in good health.

This sequence joins TRBV25-1 and TRBJ2-1; D is ambiguous. The CDR3 runs 15 residues. The V end was cut by 5 bases, the J end by 4 bases, with 15 bases between. CDR1 MGHDK and CDR2 SYGVNS come from the germline V gene. The DNA of the CDR3 is TGTGCCAGCAGTTCTTCCGGGCCCGCGTACAATGAGCAGTTCTTC. This gives the protein CASSSSGPAYNEQFF.

This clone appeared a single time. The chain carries TRBV9 and TRBJ1-1, with 7 bases aligning to TRBD1. The CDR3 totals 15 residues. The V and J ends lost 3 bases and 2 bases, in that order; junction bases with no gene match: 7. Per germline, CDR1 SGDLS and CDR2 YYNGEE. CDR3 loop: CASSAGQSANTEAFF. In DNA, the CDR3 is TGTGCCAGCAGCGCGGGACAGAGCGCAAACACTGAAGCTTTCTTT. Using reference TRBV9 and TRBJ1-1 for the parts outside the CDR3, the full variable domain is DSGVTQTPKHLITATGQRVTLRCSPRSGDLSVYWYQQSLDQGLQFLIQYYNGEERAKGNILERFSAQQFPDLHSELNLSSLELGDSALYFCASSAGQSANTEAFFGQGTRLTVV.

The rearrangement uses TRBV5-8 and TRBJ1-4; 9 bases are shared with TRBD1. The CDR3 is 14 residues long. V lost 5 bases, J lost 7 bases, and 6 bases stayed unmatched. Germline CDR1 and CDR2: SGHTS and YDEGEE. As DNA, the CDR3 is TGTGCCAGCAGAGAGGGACAGGGATCTGAAAAACTGTTTTTT. Translated: CASREGQGSEKLFF.

In this sample, this clone turned up a few times. The genes are TRBV5-4 and TRBJ2-7; 11 bases match TRBD1. The germline V gene encodes CDR1 SGHNT and CDR2 YYREEE (reference sequence). The J segment lost 5 bases and the V segment lost 4 bases, leaving 8 bases of the junction unmatched. CDR3 size: 15 residues. CDR3 sequence (DNA): TGTGCCAGCAGCCCCGGGACAGGGGGTACGCACGAGCAGTACTTC. Translation gives CASSPGTGGTHEQYF.

The genes are TRBV29-1 and TRBJ2-2; tentatively, D is TRBD1 or TRBD2 (5 bases each). The CDR3 spans 16 residues. The germline CDR1 and CDR2 sequences are SQVTM and ANQGSEA. V was pared by 6 bases and J by 6 bases, with 23 bases between. DNA of the CDR3: TGCAGCGTGGTCCGAATTATGGGGGTGGGCGCCGGGGAGCTGTTTTTT. Translation: CSVVRIMGVGAGELFF.

This chain uses TRBV4-1 with TRBJ2-3; D is uncertain. Germline CDR1 and CDR2: MGHRA and YSYEKL. Trimming stripped 4 bases from V and 5 bases from J, with 7 bases between. The CDR3 is 12 residues long. The CDR3 DNA follows: TGCGCCAGCAGCCCCCCTGGAGATACGCAGTATTTT. This gives the protein CASSPPGDTQYF.

The rearrangement joins TRBV5-6 to TRBJ2-7; D is perhaps TRBD2 (5 bases). CDR3 length: 14 residues. Trimming left V 6 bases short and J 2 bases short, with 15 bases between. The germline CDR1 and CDR2 sequences are SGHDT and YYEEEE. The CDR3 nucleotides are TGTGCCAGCACCCTCGGGCGGGCCACCTACGAGCAGTACTTC. Translation: CASTLGRATYEQYF.

This chain uses TRBV20-1 with TRBJ2-5; the D gene is possibly TRBD2 (6 bases). Trimming pared 1 base from V and 11 bases from J, leaving 11 bases between. This CDR3 comprises 11 residues. CDR1 DFQATT and CDR2 SNEGSKA come from the germline V gene (reference sequence). In nucleotides, the CDR3 is TGCAGTGCTAGAGTCGGGGGAATGCAGTACTTC. It codes for CSARVGGMQYF.

The chain recombines TRBV7-8 with TRBJ1-4; D is ambiguous. Per the germline V gene, CDR1 is SGHVS and CDR2 is FQNEAQ. With 10 bases removed from V and 1 base from J, the gap between germline ends came to 10 bases. The CDR3 is made up of 13 amino acids. CDR3 bases: TGTGCCACTACAGCCGTAACTAATGAAAAACTGTTTTTT. As protein: CATTAVTNEKLFF.

A word on this clone: The same CDR3 arises from other DNA sequences in this sample as well. V usage is TRBV10-3 and J usage is TRBJ2-5; the D is unclear. Judging by the DNA end, TRBJ2-7 fits better; the J call may be wrong. Germline-derived CDR1 and CDR2 are ENHRY and SYGVKD. The CDR3 loop spans 11 amino acids. CDR3: CAISGGYEQYF. Written as DNA, the CDR3 is TGTGCCATCAGTGGGGGTTACGAGCAGTACTTC.

V usage is TRBV2 and J usage is TRBJ1-5, with D uncertain. This CDR3 spans 14 amino acids. The germline V gene encodes CDR1 SNHLY and CDR2 FYNNEI. V was cut by 7 bases and J by 3 bases, with 13 bases left in between. The CDR3 loop is CASKGWADNQPQHF. The DNA for the CDR3 is TGTGCCAGCAAAGGTTGGGCCGACAATCAGCCCCAGCATTTT.

The chain recombines TRBV5-6 with TRBJ2-2; D perhaps matches TRBD1 (5 bases). Germline V lookup: CDR1 SGHDT, CDR2 YYEEEE. V was shortened by 4 bases and J by 5 bases, with 12 bases between the two germline ends. This CDR3 has 14 residues. CDR3 in DNA: TGTGCCAGCAGCCCGTACAGGAAAACCGGGGAGCTGTTTTTT. Encoded protein: CASSPYRKTGELFF.

V usage is TRBV19 and J usage is TRBJ1-1; D is unresolved. The CDR3 runs 12 residues. CDR1 is LNHDA and CDR2 is SQIVND in the germline V gene (reference sequence). V was clipped by 3 bases and J by 9 bases, with 11 bases between them. Here the CDR3 reads CASSIVGYKAFF. CDR3 DNA: TGTGCCAGTAGTATCGTAGGGTACAAAGCTTTCTTT.

V and J are TRBV7-2 and TRBJ2-6; 7 nucleotides line up with TRBD1. The germline V gene encodes CDR1 SGHTA and CDR2 FQGNSA. The CDR3 has 18 residues. Trimming removed 1 base from V and 0 bases from J; junction bases left unmatched: 6. CDR3 DNA sequence: TGTGCCAGCAGCTTAGAGGGACAGAGGTTCTCTGGGGCCAACGTCCTGACTTTC. It is translated as CASSLEGQRFSGANVLTF.

The CDR3 DNA reads TGTGCCAGTAAGGTTCCAGGGAGGGATGAGCAGTACTTC. Translating gives CASKVPGRDEQYF. The genes are TRBV19 and TRBJ2-7; 7 nucleotides line up with TRBD2. The ends lost 7 bases at V and 7 bases at J; junction bases unmatched: 10. The CDR3 contains 13 residues. The V gene's germline CDR1 is LNHDA and CDR2 SQIVND (reference sequence).

This clone was counted a few times. The chain uses TRBV6-5 and TRBJ2-3; TRBD2 is a possible D gene (5 bases). The CDR3 contains 16 residues. The germline CDR1 and CDR2 sequences are MNHEY and SVGAGI. Trimming took 3 bases from V and 5 from J, leaving 18 bases between them. The CDR3 spells CASSYFTGRGLDTQYF. CDR3 bases: TGTGCCAGCAGTTATTTTACGGGCCGAGGGTTAGATACGCAGTATTTT.

V is TRBV29-1 and J is TRBJ2-2, with D hard to call. The CDR3 totals 13 residues. Germline CDR1 reads SQVTM; CDR2 reads ANQGSEA. Trimming took off 6 bases at V and 4 bases at J, with 12 bases between the two ends. In nucleotides, the CDR3 is TGCAGCGTGGGTACATGGGGCACCGGGGAGCTGTTTTTT. Its translation is CSVGTWGTGELFF.

The rearrangement uses TRBV19 and TRBJ2-3; D is possibly TRBD2 (6 bases). This CDR3 spans 15 amino acids. Germline V gives CDR1 LNHDA, CDR2 SQIVND (reference sequence). V lost 3 bases and J 3 bases, leaving 13 bases between the germline ends. The CDR3 DNA reads as TGTGCCAGTAGTATCGGGGCAGGGAGGACAGATACGCAGTATTTT. This sequence encodes CASSIGAGRTDTQYF. The full variable domain, rest sourced from reference TRBV19 and TRBJ2-3, is DGGITQSPKYLFRKEGQNVTLSCEQNLNHDAMYWYRQDPGQGLRLIYYSQIVNDFQKGDIAEGYSVSREKKESFPLTVTSAQKNPTAFYLCASSIGAGRTDTQYFGPGTRLTVL.